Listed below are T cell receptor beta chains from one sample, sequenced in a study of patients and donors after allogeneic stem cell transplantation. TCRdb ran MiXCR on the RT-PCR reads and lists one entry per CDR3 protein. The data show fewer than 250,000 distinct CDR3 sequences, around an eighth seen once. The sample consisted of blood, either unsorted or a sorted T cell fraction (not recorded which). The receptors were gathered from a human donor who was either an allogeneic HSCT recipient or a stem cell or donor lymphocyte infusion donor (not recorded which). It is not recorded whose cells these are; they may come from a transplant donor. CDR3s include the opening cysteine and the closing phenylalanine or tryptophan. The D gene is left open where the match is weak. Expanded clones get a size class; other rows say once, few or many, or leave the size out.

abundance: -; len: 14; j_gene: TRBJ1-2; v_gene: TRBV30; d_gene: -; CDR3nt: TGTGCCTGGAGAGTAGCCCTCCCCGGCTATGGCTACACCTTC; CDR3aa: CAWRVALPGYGYTF
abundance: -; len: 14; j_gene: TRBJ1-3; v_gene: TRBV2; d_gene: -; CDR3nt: TGTGCCAGCAGTGAGGCGAGGGCTGGAAACACCATATATTTT; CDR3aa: CASSEARAGNTIYF
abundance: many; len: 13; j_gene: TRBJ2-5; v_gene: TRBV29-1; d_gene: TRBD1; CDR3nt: TGCAGCTTTTATGGGGGAGCAGGGGGGACCCAGTACTTC; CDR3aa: CSFYGGAGGTQYF
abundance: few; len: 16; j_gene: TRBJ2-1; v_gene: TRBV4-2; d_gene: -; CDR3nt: TGTGCCAGCAGCCAAGATGTAGGGCTAGGAAACAATGAGCAGTTCTTC; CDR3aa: CASSQDVGLGNNEQFF
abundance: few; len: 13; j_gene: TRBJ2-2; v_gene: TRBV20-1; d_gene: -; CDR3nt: TGCAGTGCTAGTTTCGGATCCACCGGGGAGCTGTTTTTT; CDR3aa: CSASFGSTGELFF
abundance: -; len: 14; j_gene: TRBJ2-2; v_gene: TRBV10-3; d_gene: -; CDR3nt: TGTGCCCTGCGGCAAACCTTCTCCACCGGGGAGCTGTTTTTT; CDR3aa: CALRQTFSTGELFF
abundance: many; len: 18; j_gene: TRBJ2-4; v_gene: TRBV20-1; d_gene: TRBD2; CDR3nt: TGCAGTGCTAAAACGACTAGCGGGGGCGCCTTAGCCAAAAACATTCAGTACTTC; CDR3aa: CSAKTTSGGALAKNIQYF
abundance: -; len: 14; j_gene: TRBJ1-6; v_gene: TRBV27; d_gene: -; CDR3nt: TGTGCCAGCAGTTTTAGGGGGACTAGTTCACCCCTCCACTTT; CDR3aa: CASSFRGTSSPLHF
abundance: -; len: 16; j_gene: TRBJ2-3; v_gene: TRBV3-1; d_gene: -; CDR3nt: TGTGCCAGCAGCCTTGCCGGGAGCCGCTCTAGAGATACGCAGTATTTT; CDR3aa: CASSLAGSRSRDTQYF
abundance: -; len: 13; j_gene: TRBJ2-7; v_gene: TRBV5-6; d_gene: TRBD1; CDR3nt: TGTGCCAGCAGTCAGGACAGGGGTTACGAGCAGTACTTC; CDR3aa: CASSQDRGYEQYF
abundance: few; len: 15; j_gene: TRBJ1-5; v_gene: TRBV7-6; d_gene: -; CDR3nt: TGTGCCAGCAGCTTAGGAGCGGACATCAATCAGCCCCAGCATTTT; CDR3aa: CASSLGADINQPQHF
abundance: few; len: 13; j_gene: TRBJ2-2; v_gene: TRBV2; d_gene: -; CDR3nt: TGTGCCAGCAGTCAGCGAAACAGCGGGGAGCTGTTTTTT; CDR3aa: CASSQRNSGELFF
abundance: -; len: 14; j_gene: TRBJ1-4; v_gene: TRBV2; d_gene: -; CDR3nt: TGTGCCAGCAAGCGAATGGCGACTAATGAAAAACTGTTTTTT; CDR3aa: CASKRMATNEKLFF
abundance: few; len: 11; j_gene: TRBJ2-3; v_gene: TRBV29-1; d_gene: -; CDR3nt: TGCTGCGTACGAAGCACAGATACGCAGTATTTT; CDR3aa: CCVRSTDTQYF
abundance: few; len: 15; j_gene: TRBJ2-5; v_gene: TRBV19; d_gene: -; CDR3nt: TGTGCCAGTAGTATAGGACAGCCTACCCAAGAGACCCAGTACTTC; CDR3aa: CASSIGQPTQETQYF
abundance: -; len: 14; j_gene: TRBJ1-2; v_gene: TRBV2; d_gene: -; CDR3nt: TGTGCCAGCAGTACCCGGGACGGAGTCTATGGCTACACCTTC; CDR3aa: CASSTRDGVYGYTF
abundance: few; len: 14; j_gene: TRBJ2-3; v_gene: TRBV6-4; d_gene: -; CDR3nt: TGTGCCAGCAGTAACGGGAGAATCACAGATACGCAGTATTTT; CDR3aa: CASSNGRITDTQYF
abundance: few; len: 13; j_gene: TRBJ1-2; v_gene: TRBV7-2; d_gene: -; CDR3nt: TGTGCCAGCAGCTTAGACGGGGACTATGGCTACACCTTC; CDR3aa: CASSLDGDYGYTF
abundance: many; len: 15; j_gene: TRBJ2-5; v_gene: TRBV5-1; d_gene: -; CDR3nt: TGCGCCAGCAGGGAGGATGGGGGATATCAAGAGACCCAGTACTTC; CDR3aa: CASREDGGYQETQYF
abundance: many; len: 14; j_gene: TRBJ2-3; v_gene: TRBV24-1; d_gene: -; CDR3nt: TGTGCCACCAGTGCCCGGGGGAACACAGATACGCAGTATTTT; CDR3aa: CATSARGNTDTQYF
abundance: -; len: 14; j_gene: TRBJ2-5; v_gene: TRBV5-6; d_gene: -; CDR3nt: TGTGCCAGCAGCACATTCTACTTCCAAGAGACCCAGTACTTC; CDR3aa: CASSTFYFQETQYF
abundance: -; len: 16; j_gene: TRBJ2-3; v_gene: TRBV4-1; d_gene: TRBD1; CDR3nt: TGCGCCAGCAGCAAATCGACAGGGGGCACGGCAGATACGCAGTATTTT; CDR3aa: CASSKSTGGTADTQYF
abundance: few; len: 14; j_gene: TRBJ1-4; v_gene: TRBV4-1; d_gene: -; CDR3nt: TGCGCCAGCAGCCAACAATGGGAGGTTGAAAAACTGTTTTTT; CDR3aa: CASSQQWEVEKLFF
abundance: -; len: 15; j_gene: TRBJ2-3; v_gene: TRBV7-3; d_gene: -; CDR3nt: TGTGCCAGCAGCACAACAGGGGGGGCCACAGATACGCAGTATTTT; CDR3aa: CASSTTGGATDTQYF
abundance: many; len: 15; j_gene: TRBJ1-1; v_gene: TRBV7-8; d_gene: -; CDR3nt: TGTGCCAGCAGGGCGGGGGCGTTTTACCCGAGTGAAGCTTTCTTT; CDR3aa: CASRAGAFYPSEAFF
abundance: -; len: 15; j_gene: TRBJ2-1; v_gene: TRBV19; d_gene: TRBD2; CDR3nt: TGTGCCAGTACCCTAGCGGGAAACTCCTACAATGAGCAGTTCTTC; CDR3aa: CASTLAGNSYNEQFF
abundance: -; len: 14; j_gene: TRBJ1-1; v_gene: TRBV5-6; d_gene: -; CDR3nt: TGTGCCAGCAGTCTGATAGGGCGCCGGACTGAAGCTTTCTTT; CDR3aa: CASSLIGRRTEAFF
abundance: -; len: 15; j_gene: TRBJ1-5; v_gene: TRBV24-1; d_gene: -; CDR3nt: TGTGCCACCAGTGCGGCTCGACAGGGCAATCAGCCCCAGCATTTT; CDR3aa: CATSAARQGNQPQHF
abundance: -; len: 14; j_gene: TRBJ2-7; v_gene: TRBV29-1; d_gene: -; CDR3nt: TGCAGCGTTGCATCGGCCAGGGGCTCCTACGAGCAGTACTTC; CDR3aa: CSVASARGSYEQYF
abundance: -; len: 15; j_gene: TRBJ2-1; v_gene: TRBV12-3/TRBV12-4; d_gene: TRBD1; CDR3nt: TGTGCCAGCAGTTTTTTTGGGGACAGGGAGAATGAGCAGTTCTTC; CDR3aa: CASSFFGDRENEQFF
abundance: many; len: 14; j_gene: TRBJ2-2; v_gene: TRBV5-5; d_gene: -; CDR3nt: TGTGCCAGCAGCTTGGTTCAGGGGCCCGGGGAGCTGTTTTTT; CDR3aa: CASSLVQGPGELFF
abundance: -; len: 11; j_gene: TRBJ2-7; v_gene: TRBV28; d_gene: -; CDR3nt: TGTGCCAGCAGTCCAGGGGTCGAGCAGTACTTC; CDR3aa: CASSPGVEQYF
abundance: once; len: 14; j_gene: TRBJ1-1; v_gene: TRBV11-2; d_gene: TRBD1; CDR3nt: TGTGCCAGCAGCTTTTCGGGACAGGGAACTGAAGCTTTCTTT; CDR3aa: CASSFSGQGTEAFF
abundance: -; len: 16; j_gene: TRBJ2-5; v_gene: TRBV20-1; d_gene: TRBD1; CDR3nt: TGCAGTGCTAGGCCTTGGGGACAGGGGGGCCAAGAGACCCAGTACTTC; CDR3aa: CSARPWGQGGQETQYF
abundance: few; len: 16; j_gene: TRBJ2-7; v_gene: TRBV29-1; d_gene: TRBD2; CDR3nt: TGCAGCGTTGAATCGGGAGTGCTAGCGGGGACCTACGAGCAGTACTTC; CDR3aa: CSVESGVLAGTYEQYF
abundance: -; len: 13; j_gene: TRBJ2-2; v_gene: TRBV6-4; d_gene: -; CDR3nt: TGTGCCAGCAGTGAGAGAGGAATCGGGGAGCTGTTTTTT; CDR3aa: CASSERGIGELFF
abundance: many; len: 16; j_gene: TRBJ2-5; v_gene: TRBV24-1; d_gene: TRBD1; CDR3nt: TGTGCCACCAGGTCTACCGGGACAGGCAGTTCGGAGACCCAGTACTTC; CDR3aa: CATRSTGTGSSETQYF
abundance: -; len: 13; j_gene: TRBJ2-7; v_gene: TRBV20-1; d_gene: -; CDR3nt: TGCAGTGCTAGTCCCGGGCCGGTCTACGAGCAGTACTTC; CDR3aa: CSASPGPVYEQYF
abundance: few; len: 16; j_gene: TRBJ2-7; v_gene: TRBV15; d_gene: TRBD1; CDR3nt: TGTGCCACCAGCAGGTTAGGGACAGACGCTACCTACGAGCAGTACTTC; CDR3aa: CATSRLGTDATYEQYF
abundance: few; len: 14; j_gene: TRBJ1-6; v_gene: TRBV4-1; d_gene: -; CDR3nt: TGCGCCAGCAGCCAACCCAGGGAGAATTCACCCCTCCACTTT; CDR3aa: CASSQPRENSPLHF
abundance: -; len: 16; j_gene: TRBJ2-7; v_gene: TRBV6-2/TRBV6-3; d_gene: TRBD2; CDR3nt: TGTGCCAGCAGTTCCGCCACTTGGCGGGGGGCCTACGAGCAGTACTTC; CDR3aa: CASSSATWRGAYEQYF
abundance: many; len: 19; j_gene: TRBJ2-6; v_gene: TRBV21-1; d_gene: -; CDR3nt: TGTGCCAGCAGCAAAGTCAGGGCCGTACGGTACTCTGGGGCCAACGTCCTGACTTTC; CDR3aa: CASSKVRAVRYSGANVLTF
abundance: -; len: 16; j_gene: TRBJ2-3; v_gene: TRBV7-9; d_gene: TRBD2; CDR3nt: TGTGCCAGCAGCCTCCTAGCGGGGGGCGTCACAGATACGCAGTATTTT; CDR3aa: CASSLLAGGVTDTQYF
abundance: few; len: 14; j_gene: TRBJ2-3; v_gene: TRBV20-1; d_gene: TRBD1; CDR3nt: TGCAGTGCTAGCGCCTGGGACAGAACAGATACGCAGTATTTT; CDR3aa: CSASAWDRTDTQYF
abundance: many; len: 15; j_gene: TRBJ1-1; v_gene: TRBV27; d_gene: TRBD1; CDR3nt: TGTGCCAGCAGTATGCCGGGACAGGGCGCCACTGAAGCTTTCTTT; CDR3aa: CASSMPGQGATEAFF
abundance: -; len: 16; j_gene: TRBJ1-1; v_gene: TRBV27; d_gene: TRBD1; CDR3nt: TGTGCCAGCAGTCTCGGGACAGTGAGTATGAACACTGAAGCTTTCTTT; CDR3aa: CASSLGTVSMNTEAFF
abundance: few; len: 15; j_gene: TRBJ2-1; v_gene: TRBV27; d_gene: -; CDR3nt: TGTGCCGTACGTTGGACTTCGGGGTCCTACAATGAGCAGTTCTTC; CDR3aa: CAVRWTSGSYNEQFF
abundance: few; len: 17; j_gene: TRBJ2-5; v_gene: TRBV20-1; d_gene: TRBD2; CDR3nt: TGCAGTGCTAGAGGACATGGAGGGACTAGCGTCCCAGAGACCCAGTACTTC; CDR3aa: CSARGHGGTSVPETQYF
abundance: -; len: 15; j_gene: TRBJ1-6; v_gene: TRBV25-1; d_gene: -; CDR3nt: TGTGCCAGCAGTGATGTGGGGGGTATGGGTTCACCCCTCCACTTT; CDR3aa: CASSDVGGMGSPLHF
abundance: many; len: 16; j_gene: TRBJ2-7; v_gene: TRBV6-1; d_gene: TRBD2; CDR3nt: TGTGCCAGCAGGCGCACCCTAGCGGGAGGGACCTACGAGCAGTACTTC; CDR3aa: CASRRTLAGGTYEQYF
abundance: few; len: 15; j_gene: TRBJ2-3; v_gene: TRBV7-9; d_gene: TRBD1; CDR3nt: TGTGCCAGCAGCTTTAGAGGGGGCGACACAGATACGCAGTATTTT; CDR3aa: CASSFRGGDTDTQYF
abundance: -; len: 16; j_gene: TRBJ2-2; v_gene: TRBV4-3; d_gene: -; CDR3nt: TGCGCCAGCAGCCAACAACAACAGACATACACCGGGGAGCTGTTTTTT; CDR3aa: CASSQQQQTYTGELFF
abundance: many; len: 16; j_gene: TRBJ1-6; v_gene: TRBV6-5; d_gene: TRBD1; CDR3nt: TGTGCCAGCAGTTATCCCGACAGGGGCGGGGTGGCACCCCTCCACTTT; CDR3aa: CASSYPDRGGVAPLHF
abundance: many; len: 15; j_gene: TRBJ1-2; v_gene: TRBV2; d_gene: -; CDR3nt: TGTGCCAGCAGGGGAAGGGGGGCCTTAAACTATGGCTACACCTTC; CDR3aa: CASRGRGALNYGYTF
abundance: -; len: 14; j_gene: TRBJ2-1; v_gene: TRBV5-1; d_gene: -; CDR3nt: TGCGCCAGCAGCTTGGAAGGGGCCAACAATGAGCAGTTCTTC; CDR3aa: CASSLEGANNEQFF
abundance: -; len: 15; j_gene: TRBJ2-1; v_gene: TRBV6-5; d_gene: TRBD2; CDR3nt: TGTGCCAGCAGTTCGGGTAGCGGGACCTACAATGAGCAGTTCTTC; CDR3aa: CASSSGSGTYNEQFF
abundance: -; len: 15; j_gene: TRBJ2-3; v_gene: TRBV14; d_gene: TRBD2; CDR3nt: TGTGCCAGCAGCCAACTGACTAGCGCCACAGATACGCAGTATTTT; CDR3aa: CASSQLTSATDTQYF